This T cell receptor beta chain was retrieved from a study of identical twins. Overall study findings and caveats: Conclusions were based on cross-sectional statistical analysis, without following the same donors. Beta clonotypes that were abundant in cord blood contained fewer insertions, a pattern absent from memory repertoires.

MiXCR, run by TCRdb on the 5' RACE reads, gives a single entry per CDR3 protein. The sample contains approximately 1.8 million distinct CDR3 sequences, around a third of which appear only once. CDR1 is SGDLS, CDR2 YYNGEE, per germline. V trimming: 0 bases; J trimming: 1 base; junction bases outside the gene matches: 12. The CDR3 is 20 residues long. Comment on this clonotype: Its antigen remains unknown.

What was sequenced was cord blood. This sequence originates from a newborn girl in good health. V is TRBV9 and J is TRBJ2-3; 12 bases are a match to TRBD2. The CDR3, as DNA: TGTGCCAGCAGCGTAGAGGGCCTAGCGGGGGGGAAATATCGCACAGATACGCAGTATTTT. Amino acids: CASSVEGLAGGKYRTDTQYF.